These 10 T cell receptor beta chains were sequenced from one sample in a study of chemoradiotherapy in HPV16-positive cancers. TCRdb keeps only in-frame clones here, not all; method: immunoSEQ multiplex PCR. The sample shows 10,000 to 15,000 clones, around 80% of them seen only once. This specimen was collected from a patient who underwent chemoradiotherapy. These TCRs come from a human donor with HPV-associated anogenital cancer.

This clone has only one observation. The V gene is TRBV7-6, the J gene TRBJ2-5; 7 positions agree with TRBD2. Germline-derived CDR1 and CDR2 are SGHVS and FNYEAQ. The V gene end was trimmed by 5 bases and the J gene end by 2 bases; junction bases not matched to a gene: 8. This CDR3 contains 15 residues. The CDR3 DNA is TGTGCCAGCAGCCACGGAGGGGAGGGGCAAGAGACCCAGTACTTC. Amino acids: CASSHGGEGQETQYF.

As regards this clone: At one end the junction does not follow the germline gene, possibly because of a read error. The chain uses TRBV7-7 and TRBJ2-3; D call uncertain. There are 15 residues in the CDR3. The germline CDR1 and CDR2 sequences are SSHAT and FNYEAQ (reference sequence). The CDR3 here is CASSLGQQSTDTQYF. For the CDR3, the DNA is TGTGCTAGCAGCTTAGGGCAGCAAAGCACAGATACGCAGTATTTT.

This clone was detected once. The chain joins TRBV10-3 to TRBJ1-1; D not resolved. The ends were cut back, 7 bases at V and 1 base at J, with 13 bases in the middle. The germline V gene has CDR1 ENHRY and CDR2 SYGVKD. The CDR3 extends over 14 amino acids. The CDR3, as DNA: TGTGCCATCACCATGGACGGAAAGAACACTGAAGCTTTCTTT. It translates to CAITMDGKNTEAFF.

This clone has just a few counts. The chain links TRBV7-9 to TRBJ2-5; no firm D call. CDR3 length: 11 amino acids. Germline V gene data show CDR1 as SEHNR and CDR2 as FQNEAQ (reference sequence). V dropped 4 bases and J dropped 8 bases, with 8 bases sitting between them. In DNA form, the CDR3 reads TGTGCCAGCAGCTCCGTAGGAACCCAGTACTTC. It yields the protein CASSSVGTQYF.

The chain links TRBV19 to TRBJ2-2; D is possibly TRBD1 (6 bases). CDR3 size: 14 residues. V dropped 9 bases and J dropped 4 bases, with 15 bases sitting between them. CDR1 and CDR2 (germline): LNHDA, SQIVND (reference sequence). The CDR3 spells CASTQGSRTGELFF. Here the CDR3 DNA reads TGTGCCAGCACCCAGGGGAGTCGCACCGGGGAGCTGTTTTTT.

The chain combines TRBV4-2 with TRBJ2-2; no definite D call. The CDR3 runs 14 residues. Between the trimmed V and J ends, which lost 0 bases and 5 bases, there was a span of 7 bases. Per germline, CDR1 LGHNA and CDR2 YNFKEQ. The CDR3 coding sequence is TGTGCCAGCAGCCAAGATTCGGGTACCGGGGAGCTGTTTTTT. This sequence encodes CASSQDSGTGELFF.

This sequence joins TRBV10-3 and TRBJ2-3; 10 nucleotides line up with TRBD1. CDR1 ENHRY and CDR2 SYGVKD come from the germline V gene. Trimming cost V 6 bases and J 0 bases; bases outside gene matches: 6. The length of the CDR3 is 16 residues. The CDR3 spells CAIRAAGQGSTDTQYF. The CDR3 region has the DNA TGTGCCATCAGGGCCGCGGGACAGGGGAGCACAGATACGCAGTATTTT.

The V and J genes are TRBV30 and TRBJ1-4, with D uncertain. V lost 2 bases and J lost 8, with 15 bases in between. The CDR3 length is 14 residues. Germline-derived CDR1 and CDR2 are GTSNPN and SVGIG (reference sequence). The chain's CDR3 is CAWSREGAREKLFF. CDR3 in DNA: TGTGCCTGGAGTAGGGAAGGAGCGAGGGAAAAACTGTTTTTT. Variable domain in full (rest from reference TRBV30 and TRBJ1-4): SQTIHQWPATLVQPVGSPLSLECTVEGTSNPNLYWYRQAAGRGLQLLFYSVGIGQISSEVPQNLSASRPQDRQFILSSKKLLLSDSGFYLCAWSREGAREKLFFGSGTQLSVL.

The rearrangement links TRBV7-8 to TRBJ1-1; D gene ambiguous. The ends were cut back, 2 bases at V and 1 base at J, with 5 bases in the middle. This CDR3 region has 13 residues. CDR1 SGHVS and CDR2 FQNEAQ come from the germline V gene. CDR3 loop: CASSLHQNTEAFF. The CDR3, as DNA: TGTGCCAGCAGCTTACATCAGAACACTGAAGCTTTCTTT.

The chain joins TRBV5-8 to TRBJ1-2, with D possibly TRBD1 on 6 matching bases. V was cut by 4 bases and J by 1 base, with 14 bases left in between. This CDR3 is 15 amino acids long. The germline gives CDR1 SGHTS, CDR2 YDEGEE. For the CDR3, the DNA is TGTGCCAGCAGCCAAGGACAGATTTATAACTATGGCTACACCTTC. Amino acid sequence: CASSQGQIYNYGYTF.